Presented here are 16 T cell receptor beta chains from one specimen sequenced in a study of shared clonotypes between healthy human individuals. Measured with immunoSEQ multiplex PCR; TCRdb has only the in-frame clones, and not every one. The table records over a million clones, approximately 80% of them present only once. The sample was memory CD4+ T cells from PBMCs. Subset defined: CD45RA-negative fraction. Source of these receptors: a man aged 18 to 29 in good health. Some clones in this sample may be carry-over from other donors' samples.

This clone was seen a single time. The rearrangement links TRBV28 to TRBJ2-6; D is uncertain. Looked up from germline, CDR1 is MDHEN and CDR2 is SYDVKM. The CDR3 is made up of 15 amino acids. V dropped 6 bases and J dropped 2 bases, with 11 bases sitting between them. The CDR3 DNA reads TGTGCCAGCAGCCCCGCCCGAACTGGGGCCAACGTCCTGACTTTC. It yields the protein CASSPARTGANVLTF.

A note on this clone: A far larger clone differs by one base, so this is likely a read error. The CDR3 sequence: CASSKQETQYF. CDR3 coding DNA: TGTGCCAGCAGCAAACAAGAGACCCAGTACTTC. J is TRBJ2-5 and V is TRBV6-5, with D unresolved. Per the germline V gene, CDR1 is MNHEY and CDR2 is SVGAGI. Trimming cost V 6 bases and J 2 bases, with 4 bases left between them. This CDR3 has 11 residues.

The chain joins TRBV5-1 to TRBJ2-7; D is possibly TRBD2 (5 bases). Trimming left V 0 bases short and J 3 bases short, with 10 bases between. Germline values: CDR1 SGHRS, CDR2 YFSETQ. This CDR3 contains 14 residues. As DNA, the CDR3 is TGCGCCAGCAGCTTGGTAGATGGGAGCTACGAGCAGTACTTC. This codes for CASSLVDGSYEQYF. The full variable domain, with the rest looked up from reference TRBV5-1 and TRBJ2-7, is KAGVTQTPRYLIKTRGQQVTLSCSPISGHRSVSWYQQTPGQGLQFLFEYFSETQRNKGNFPGRFSGRQFSNSRSEMNVSTLELGDSALYLCASSLVDGSYEQYFGPGTRLTVT.

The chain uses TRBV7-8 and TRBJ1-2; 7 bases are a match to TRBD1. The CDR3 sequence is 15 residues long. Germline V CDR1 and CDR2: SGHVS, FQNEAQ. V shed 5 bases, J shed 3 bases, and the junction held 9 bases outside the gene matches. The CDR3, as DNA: TGTGCCAGCAGCCCAATGACCGGGACAGACTATGGCTACACCTTC. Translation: CASSPMTGTDYGYTF.

Here the CDR3 DNA reads TGTGCCAGTAGTATAAGTTCGGGACTAATCTATGGCTACACCTTC. The encoded protein is CASSISSGLIYGYTF. The chain joins TRBV19 to TRBJ1-2; TRBD1 is a possible D gene (5 bases). The germline V gene encodes CDR1 LNHDA and CDR2 SQIVND (reference sequence). The V end was cut by 2 bases, the J end by 4 bases, with 14 bases between. This CDR3 has 15 amino acids. Together with reference TRBV19 and TRBJ1-2, the CDR3 gives the full variable domain: DGGITQSPKYLFRKEGQNVTLSCEQNLNHDAMYWYRQDPGQGLRLIYYSQIVNDFQKGDIAEGYSVSREKKESFPLTVTSAQKNPTAFYLCASSISSGLIYGYTFGSGTRLTVV.

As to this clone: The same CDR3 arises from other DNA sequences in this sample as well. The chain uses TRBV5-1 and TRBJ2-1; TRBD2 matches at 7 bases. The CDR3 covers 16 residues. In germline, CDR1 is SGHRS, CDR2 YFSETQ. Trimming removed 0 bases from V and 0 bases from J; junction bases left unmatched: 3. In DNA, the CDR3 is TGCGCCAGCAGCTTGGCTACGGGAGGCTCCTACAATGAGCAGTTCTTC. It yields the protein CASSLATGGSYNEQFF.

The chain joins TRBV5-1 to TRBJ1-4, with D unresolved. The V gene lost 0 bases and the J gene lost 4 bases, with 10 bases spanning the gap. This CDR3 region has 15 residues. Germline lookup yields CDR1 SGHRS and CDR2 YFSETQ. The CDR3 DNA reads TGCGCCAGCAGCTTGGAACAACGGGGTAATGAAAAACTGTTTTTT. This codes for CASSLEQRGNEKLFF.

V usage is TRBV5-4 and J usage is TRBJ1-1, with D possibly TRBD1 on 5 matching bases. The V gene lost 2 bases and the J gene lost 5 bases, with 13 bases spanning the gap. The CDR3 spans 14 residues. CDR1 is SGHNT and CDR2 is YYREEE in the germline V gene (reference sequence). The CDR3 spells CASSFQGVETEAFF. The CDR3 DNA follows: TGTGCCAGCAGCTTCCAGGGAGTGGAGACTGAAGCTTTCTTT.

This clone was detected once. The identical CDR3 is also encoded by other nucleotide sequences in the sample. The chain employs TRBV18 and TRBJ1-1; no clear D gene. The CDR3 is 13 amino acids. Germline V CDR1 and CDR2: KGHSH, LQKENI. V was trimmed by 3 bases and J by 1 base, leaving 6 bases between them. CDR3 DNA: TGTGCCAGCTCACCCTCGGAGAACACTGAAGCTTTCTTT. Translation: CASSPSENTEAFF.

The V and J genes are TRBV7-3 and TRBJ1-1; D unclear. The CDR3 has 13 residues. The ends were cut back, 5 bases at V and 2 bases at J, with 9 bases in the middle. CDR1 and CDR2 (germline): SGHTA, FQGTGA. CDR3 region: CASSPTRNTEAFF. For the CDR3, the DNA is TGTGCCAGCAGCCCTACACGAAACACTGAAGCTTTCTTT.

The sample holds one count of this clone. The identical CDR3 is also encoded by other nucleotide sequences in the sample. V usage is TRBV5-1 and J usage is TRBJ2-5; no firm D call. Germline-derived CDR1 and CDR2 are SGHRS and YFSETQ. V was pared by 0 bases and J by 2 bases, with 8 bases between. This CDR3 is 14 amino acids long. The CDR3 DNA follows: TGCGCCAGCAGCTTGGTGGCAGCGCAAGAGACCCAGTACTTC. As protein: CASSLVAAQETQYF.

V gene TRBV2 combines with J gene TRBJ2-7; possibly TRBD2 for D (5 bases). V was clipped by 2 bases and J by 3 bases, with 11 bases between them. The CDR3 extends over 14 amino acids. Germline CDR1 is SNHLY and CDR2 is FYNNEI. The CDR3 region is CASSESGSYYEQYF. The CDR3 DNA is TGTGCCAGCAGTGAATCGGGATCCTACTACGAGCAGTACTTC.

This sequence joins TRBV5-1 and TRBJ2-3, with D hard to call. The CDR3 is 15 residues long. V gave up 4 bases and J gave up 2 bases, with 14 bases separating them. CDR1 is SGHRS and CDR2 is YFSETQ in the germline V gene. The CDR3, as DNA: TGCGCCAGCAGCCATCAAACTCCCTTCACAGATACGCAGTATTTT. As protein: CASSHQTPFTDTQYF.

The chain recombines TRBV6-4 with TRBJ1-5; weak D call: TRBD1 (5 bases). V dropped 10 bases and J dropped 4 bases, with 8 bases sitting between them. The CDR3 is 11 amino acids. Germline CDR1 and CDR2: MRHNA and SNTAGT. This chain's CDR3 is CANEGNQPQHF. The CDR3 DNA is TGTGCCAACGAGGGGAATCAGCCCCAGCATTTT.

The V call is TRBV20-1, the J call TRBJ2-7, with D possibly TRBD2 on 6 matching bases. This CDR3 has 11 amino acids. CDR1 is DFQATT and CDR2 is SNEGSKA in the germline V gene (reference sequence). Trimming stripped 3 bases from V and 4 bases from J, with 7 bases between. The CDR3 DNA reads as TGCAGTGCTAGCGCGGGGTACGAGCAGTACTTC. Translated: CSASAGYEQYF.

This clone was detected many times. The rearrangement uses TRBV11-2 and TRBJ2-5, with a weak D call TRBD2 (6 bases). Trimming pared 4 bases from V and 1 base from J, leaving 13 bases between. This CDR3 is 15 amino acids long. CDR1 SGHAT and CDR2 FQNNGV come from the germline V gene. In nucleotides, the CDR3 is TGTGCCAGCAGCTCAAGACGGACTATCCAAGAGACCCAGTACTTC. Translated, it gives CASSSRRTIQETQYF.